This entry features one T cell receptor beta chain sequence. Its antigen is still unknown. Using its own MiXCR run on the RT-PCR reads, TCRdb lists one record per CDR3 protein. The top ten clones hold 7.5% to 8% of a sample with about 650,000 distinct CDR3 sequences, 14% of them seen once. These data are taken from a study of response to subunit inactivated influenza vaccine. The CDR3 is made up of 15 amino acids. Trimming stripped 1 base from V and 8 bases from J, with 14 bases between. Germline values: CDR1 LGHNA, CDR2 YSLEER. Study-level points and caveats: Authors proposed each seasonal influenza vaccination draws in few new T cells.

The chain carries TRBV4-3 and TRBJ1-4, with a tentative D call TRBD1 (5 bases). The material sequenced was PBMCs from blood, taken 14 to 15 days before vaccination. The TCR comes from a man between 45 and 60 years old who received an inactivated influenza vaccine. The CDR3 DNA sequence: TGCGCCAGCAGCCAAGGAGAGGGGTTGGGGGAAAAACTGTTTTTT. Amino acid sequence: CASSQGEGLGEKLFF.